This entry is about one T cell receptor beta chain. Its antigen is unknown. TCRdb's copy holds only in-frame clones and misses some; the assay was immunoSEQ multiplex PCR. This table holds some 17,000 clones, approximately 80% found once. The data stem from a study of tumor-infiltrating lymphocytes in localized non-small cell lung cancer. Study summary: Patients included smokers and never-smokers with various histologies, some sampled after neoadjuvant chemotherapy. Study-wide results and caveats: Technical variation could not be separated from intratumor heterogeneity here. No T-cell fraction difference was seen between IM1 and IM2 tumors. Not all patients were TCR sequenced, owing to tissue quantity.

Germline-derived CDR1 and CDR2 are SNHLY and FYNNEI. V was clipped by 4 bases and J by 6 bases; unmatched bases: 5. CDR3 length equals 14 residues. This chain uses TRBV2 with TRBJ2-3; 9 bases match TRBD2. The source is a human donor with non-small cell lung cancer. The sample comprised uninvolved lung tissue not adjacent to the tumor. The CDR3 here is CASSASGMGDTQYF. The CDR3 DNA is TGTGCCAGCAGTGCTAGCGGGATGGGGGATACGCAGTATTTT.